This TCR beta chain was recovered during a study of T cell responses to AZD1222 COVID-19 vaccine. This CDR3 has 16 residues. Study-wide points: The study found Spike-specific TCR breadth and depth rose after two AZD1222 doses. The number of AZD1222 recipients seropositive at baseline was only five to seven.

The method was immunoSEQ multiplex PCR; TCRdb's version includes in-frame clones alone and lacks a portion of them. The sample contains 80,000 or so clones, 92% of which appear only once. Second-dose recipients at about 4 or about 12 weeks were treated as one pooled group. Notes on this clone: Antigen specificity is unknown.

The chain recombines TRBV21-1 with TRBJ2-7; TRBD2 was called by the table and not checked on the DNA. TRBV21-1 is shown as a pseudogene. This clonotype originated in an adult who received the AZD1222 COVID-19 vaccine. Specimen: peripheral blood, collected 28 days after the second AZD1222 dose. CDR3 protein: CASSREVSLLDYEQYF. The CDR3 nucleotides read TGTGCCAGCAGCAGAGAGGTGTCACTCCTTGACTACGAGCAGTACTTC.